Listed below are T cell receptor beta chains from one sample, sequenced in a study of cytomegalovirus exposure and HLA in healthy donors. The data were produced by immunoSEQ multiplex PCR, yet TCRdb's version contains in-frame clones alone and is incomplete. The listing records under 90,000 clones. The specimen sequenced was PBMCs. The receptors derive from a female donor in good health and CMV-seropositive. Both conserved end residues are part of each CDR3. Each record gives: D gene, CDR3 length, J gene, V gene, CDR3 DNA, CDR3 protein. A D gene is named only where the DNA matches it firmly.

D: -
length: 11
J: TRBJ1-2
V: TRBV5-4
DNA: TGTGCCAGCAGCCGGACTGATGGCTACACCTTC
CDR3: CASSRTDGYTF

D: -
length: 17
J: TRBJ2-7
V: TRBV27
DNA: TGTGCCAGCAGTTTAAAATTACGGGTGTCTTCCCCCTACGAGCAGTACTTC
CDR3: CASSLKLRVSSPYEQYF

D: -
length: 16
J: TRBJ1-2
V: TRBV5-6
DNA: TGTGCCAGCAGCTTGGCGTCCGGGATAGCTAACTATGGCTACACCTTC
CDR3: CASSLASGIANYGYTF

D: TRBD2
length: 16
J: TRBJ2-7
V: TRBV14
DNA: TGTGCCAGCAGCCAACGGACAGGCGGGAGGGTATACGAGCAGTACTTC
CDR3: CASSQRTGGRVYEQYF

D: TRBD1
length: 14
J: TRBJ1-4
V: TRBV5-1
DNA: TGCGCCAGCAGCCCGGGGACAGCTAATGAAAAACTGTTTTTT
CDR3: CASSPGTANEKLFF

D: -
length: 14
J: TRBJ1-3
V: TRBV15
DNA: TGTGCCACCAGCAGAGAACTCTCTGGAAACACCATATATTTT
CDR3: CATSRELSGNTIYF

D: TRBD1
length: 16
J: TRBJ1-1
V: TRBV23-1
DNA: TGCGCCAGCAGTCAACCCGGACAGGGCATGAACACTGAAGCTTTCTTT
CDR3: CASSQPGQGMNTEAFF

D: -
length: 14
J: TRBJ1-5
V: TRBV2
DNA: TGTGCCAGCAGCTACGACCAGGGGAATCAGCCCCAGCATTTT
CDR3: CASSYDQGNQPQHF

D: TRBD2
length: 18
J: TRBJ2-7
V: TRBV19
DNA: TGTGCCAGTAGCGCCTACGGACTAGCGGGGGGGCCTTCCTACGAGCAGTACTTC
CDR3: CASSAYGLAGGPSYEQYF

D: TRBD2
length: 16
J: TRBJ2-3
V: TRBV4-3
DNA: TGCGCCAGCAGCCAAGAACCTAGCGGGAGTACAGATACGCAGTATTTT
CDR3: CASSQEPSGSTDTQYF

D: -
length: 16
J: TRBJ2-7
V: TRBV6-5
DNA: TGTGCCAGCAGTTACTCCTCGGGGGTCCTCTCCTACGAGCAGTACTTC
CDR3: CASSYSSGVLSYEQYF

D: TRBD1
length: 15
J: TRBJ1-2
V: TRBV18
DNA: TGTGCCAGCTCACCCGGACAGGGAGCTAACTATGGCTACACCTTC
CDR3: CASSPGQGANYGYTF

D: -
length: 16
J: TRBJ1-2
V: TRBV25-1
DNA: TGTGCCAGCAGTGACCGTTATCCCGGGTCCGTCTATGGCTACACCTTC
CDR3: CASSDRYPGSVYGYTF

D: TRBD1
length: 16
J: TRBJ2-7
V: TRBV7-9
DNA: TGTGCCAGCAGCTTAGGTTCGGGACAGGGGCTCTACGAGCAGTACTTC
CDR3: CASSLGSGQGLYEQYF

D: -
length: 15
J: TRBJ2-3
V: TRBV19
DNA: TGTGCCAGTACCCTAACAACCGGGAGCACAGATACGCAGTATTTT
CDR3: CASTLTTGSTDTQYF

D: TRBD1
length: 16
J: TRBJ2-7
V: TRBV18
DNA: TGTGCCAGCTCACCATCCCTAGGGGGCGGTTTGTACGAGCAGTACTTC
CDR3: CASSPSLGGGLYEQYF

D: TRBD2
length: 17
J: TRBJ2-3
V: TRBV7-2
DNA: TGTGCCAGCAGCTTAGTCCCTAGCGGGATTATCTCAGATACGCAGTATTTT
CDR3: CASSLVPSGIISDTQYF

D: -
length: 15
J: TRBJ2-1
V: TRBV5-6
DNA: TGTGCCAGCCGATTCTCCGGGATTAACTACAATGAGCAGTTCTTC
CDR3: CASRFSGINYNEQFF

D: -
length: 14
J: TRBJ1-5
V: TRBV19
DNA: TGTGCCAGTAGTATTGGGTGGGGAGACCAGCCCCAGCATTTT
CDR3: CASSIGWGDQPQHF

D: -
length: 12
J: TRBJ1-2
V: TRBV28
DNA: TGTGCCGCGGGGGCAACCGTCTATGGCTACACCTTC
CDR3: CAAGATVYGYTF

D: TRBD1
length: 15
J: TRBJ2-5
V: TRBV6-6
DNA: TGTGCCAGCACTGATAGGACAGGGGGGCGGGAGACCCAGTACTTC
CDR3: CASTDRTGGRETQYF

D: -
length: 14
J: TRBJ2-7
V: TRBV7-9
DNA: TGTGCCAGCAGAGGGCAGGGTGAGCCCTACGAGCAGTACTTC
CDR3: CASRGQGEPYEQYF

D: TRBD2
length: 17
J: TRBJ2-1
V: TRBV30
DNA: TGTGCCTGGAGTGTACGACTAGCGGGAGGGACCTACAATGAGCAGTTCTTC
CDR3: CAWSVRLAGGTYNEQFF

D: -
length: 14
J: TRBJ1-1
V: TRBV2
DNA: TGTGCCAGCAGGCAGACAGCGACGAACGCTGAAGCTTTCTTT
CDR3: CASRQTATNAEAFF

D: TRBD2
length: 14
J: TRBJ2-1
V: TRBV7-2
DNA: TGTGCCAGCAGCTTAGAGGGACTAGCACTGGGGCAGTTCTTC
CDR3: CASSLEGLALGQFF

D: -
length: 15
J: TRBJ2-3
V: TRBV10-3
DNA: TGTGCCATCAGTGTTCTTGGCGGAGAGACAGATACGCAGTATTTT
CDR3: CAISVLGGETDTQYF

D: TRBD2
length: 15
J: TRBJ2-5
V: TRBV5-1
DNA: TGCGCCAGCAGCCTGCGTGGACTAGCGGGGGAGACCCAGTACTTC
CDR3: CASSLRGLAGETQYF

D: TRBD1
length: 17
J: TRBJ1-3
V: TRBV13
DNA: TGTGCCAGCAGCTCCAGGGACAGGGGGTACCCTGGAAACACCATATATTTT
CDR3: CASSSRDRGYPGNTIYF

D: -
length: 17
J: TRBJ2-6
V: TRBV7-9
DNA: TGTGCCAGCAGCCCAACAGGGGGGGGATCTGGGGCCAACGTCCTGACTTTC
CDR3: CASSPTGGGSGANVLTF

D: -
length: 15
J: TRBJ1-1
V: TRBV6-6
DNA: TGTGCCAGCAGCGAACGGGGGGTTGGGAACACTGAAGCTTTCTTT
CDR3: CASSERGVGNTEAFF

D: -
length: 14
J: TRBJ1-1
V: TRBV2
DNA: TGTGCCAGCAGTGAAGGGCTTTTCAGGGCCGGAGCTTTCTTT
CDR3: CASSEGLFRAGAFF

D: -
length: 13
J: TRBJ2-7
V: TRBV4-1
DNA: TGCGCCAGCAGCCTCACCGGACAATTCGAGCAGTACTTC
CDR3: CASSLTGQFEQYF

D: TRBD1
length: 17
J: TRBJ2-7
V: TRBV2
DNA: TGTGCCAGCAGTGAAGTGAGGGGGCGCTTCTCTCTCTACGAGCAGTACTTC
CDR3: CASSEVRGRFSLYEQYF

D: TRBD1
length: 14
J: TRBJ1-4
V: TRBV6-6
DNA: TGTGCCAGCAGCCTGGACAGGGGTAATGAAAAACTGTTTTTT
CDR3: CASSLDRGNEKLFF

D: -
length: 18
J: TRBJ2-1
V: TRBV7-9
DNA: TGTGCCAGCAGCCCAGGCGGAGGGTCCGCTAGCTCCTACAATGAGCAGTTCTTC
CDR3: CASSPGGGSASSYNEQFF

D: -
length: 16
J: TRBJ2-7
V: TRBV7-8
DNA: TGTGCCAGCAGCTTAGCCTTGAACAGGGACCCCTACGAGCAGTACTTC
CDR3: CASSLALNRDPYEQYF

D: TRBD1
length: 14
J: TRBJ2-7
V: TRBV18
DNA: TGTGCCAGCTCACCGGACAGGGGGGTCGGCGAGCAGTACTTC
CDR3: CASSPDRGVGEQYF